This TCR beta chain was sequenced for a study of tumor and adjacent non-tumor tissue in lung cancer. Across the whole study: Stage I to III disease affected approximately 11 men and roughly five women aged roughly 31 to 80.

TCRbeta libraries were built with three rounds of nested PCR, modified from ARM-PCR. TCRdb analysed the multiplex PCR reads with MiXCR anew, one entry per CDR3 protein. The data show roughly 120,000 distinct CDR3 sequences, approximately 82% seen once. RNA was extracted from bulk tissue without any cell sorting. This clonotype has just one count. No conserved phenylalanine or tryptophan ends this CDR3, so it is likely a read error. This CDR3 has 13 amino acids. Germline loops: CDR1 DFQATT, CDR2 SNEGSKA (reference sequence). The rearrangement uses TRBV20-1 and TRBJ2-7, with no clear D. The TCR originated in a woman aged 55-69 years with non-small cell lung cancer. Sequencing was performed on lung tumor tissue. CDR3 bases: TGCAATGCTAGAGAGAATCCTGGCGACGAGCAGTACATC. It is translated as CNARENPGDEQYI.